Sequencing of this T cell receptor beta chain was carried out in a study of cytomegalovirus exposure and HLA in healthy donors. It was with 60 Vbeta and 13 Jbeta primers that the PCR ran. The data were produced by immunoSEQ multiplex PCR, yet TCRdb's version contains in-frame clones alone and is incomplete. The repertoire includes 100,000 to 150,000 clones, 74% of them detected once, and roughly 12% sits in the top ten. Trimming cost V 1 base and J 0 bases, with 13 bases left between them. CDR3 length: 16 amino acids. Germline CDR1 is SGHRS and CDR2 is YFSETQ. Sequencing was carried out using PBMCs. The chain is built from TRBV5-1 and TRBJ1-1; D uncertain. The TCR originated in a woman aged 45-65 years in good health and CMV-seropositive. CDR3 DNA: TGCGCCAGCAGCTTGTACGCGGGGTACATGAACACTGAAGCTTTCTTT. This sequence encodes CASSLYAGYMNTEAFF.